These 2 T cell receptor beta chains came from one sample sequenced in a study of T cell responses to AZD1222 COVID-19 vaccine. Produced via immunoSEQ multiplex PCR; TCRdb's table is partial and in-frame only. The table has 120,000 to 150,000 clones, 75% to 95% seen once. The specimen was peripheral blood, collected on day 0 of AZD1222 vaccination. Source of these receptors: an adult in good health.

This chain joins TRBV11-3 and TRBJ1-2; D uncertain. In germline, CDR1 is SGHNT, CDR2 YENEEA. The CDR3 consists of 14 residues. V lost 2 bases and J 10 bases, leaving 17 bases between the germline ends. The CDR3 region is CASSLMQAAKNYTF. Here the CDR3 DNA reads TGTGCCAGCAGCTTAATGCAGGCGGCGAAGAACTACACCTTC.

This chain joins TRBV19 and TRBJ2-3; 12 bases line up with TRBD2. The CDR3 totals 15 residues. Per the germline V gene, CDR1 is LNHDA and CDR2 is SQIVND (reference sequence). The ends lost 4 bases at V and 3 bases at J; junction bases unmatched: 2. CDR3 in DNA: TGTGCCAGTAGTACTAGCGGGGGGGCGACAGATACGCAGTATTTT. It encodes CASSTSGGATDTQYF.